The clone carrying this T cell receptor beta chain was counted at least ten times. This entry belongs to a study of neurological immune-mediated disorders. By 5'RACE with 10-nucleotide random UMIs, the cDNA was made. Over 170 million TCR-beta sequences from 15-18 subjects came out of each sequencing run. TCRdb independently ran MiXCR on the 5' RACE reads; one entry per CDR3 protein. The table shows about 66,000 distinct CDR3 sequences, with less than 5.5% occurring only once. Trimming removed 6 bases at V and 7 bases at J, with 6 bases between. Germline V gene data show CDR1 as SGHTA and CDR2 as FQGNSA. This CDR3 region has 10 residues.

The TCR comes from a man aged 25 to 40 with multiple sclerosis. Sequencing input: PBMCs. This sequence joins TRBV7-2 and TRBJ1-1; D call uncertain. This CDR3 reads CASSPGEAFF. The CDR3 DNA sequence: TGTGCCAGCAGTCCAGGTGAAGCTTTCTTT. Combining the CDR3 with reference TRBV7-2 and TRBJ1-1 gives the whole variable domain GAGVSQSPSNKVTEKGKDVELRCDPISGHTALYWYRQSLGQGLEFLIYFQGNSAPDKSGLPSDRFSAERTGGSVSTLTIQRTQQEDSAVYLCASSPGEAFFGQGTRLTVV.